This T cell receptor (beta chain) was captured by sequencing in a study of T-cell memory formation after mild COVID-19. As for the study in general: TCR clusters showed largely donor specificity.

Study-wide results and limits: The second-wave clones peaking on day 37 were not confirmed as SARS-CoV-2-specific.

One entry per CDR3 protein results from TCRdb running MiXCR on the 5' RACE reads. The sample lists hundreds of thousands of distinct CDR3 sequences, approximately 15% occurring once. This clonotype has only a few counts. The antigen remains unidentified. V was clipped by 6 bases and J by 3 bases, with 9 bases between them. Germline lookup yields CDR1 DFQATT and CDR2 SNEGSKA (reference sequence). CDR3 length: 12 residues. The chain carries TRBV20-1 and TRBJ1-5; no firm D call. The clonotype comes from a man younger than 30 who had mild COVID-19 (a few samples of this study predate the infection). Cell type and time point are not known. Input material: PBMCs or a T cell subset sorted from them (not recorded which). CDR3 DNA sequence: TGCAGTGCCGGGAACTCCAATCAGCCCCAGCATTTT. It is translated as CSAGNSNQPQHF.